These 5 T cell receptor beta chains were sequenced from one sample in a study of T cells after yellow fever vaccination. One entry per CDR3 protein results from TCRdb running MiXCR on the 5' RACE reads. The sample has roughly 150,000 distinct CDR3 sequences, around 7% seen once. Specimen: CD4+ T cells sorted from PBMCs, collected less than 6 days after the first yellow fever vaccination. The receptors were gathered from a man aged 18 to 29 who received the YFV17D yellow fever vaccine.

This clonotype was picked up many times. Here the CDR3 reads CASSLSGTRQETQYF. The CDR3 DNA is TGCGCCAGCAGCTTATCCGGGACAAGGCAAGAGACCCAGTACTTC. J is TRBJ2-5 and V is TRBV5-1, with a tentative D call TRBD1 (6 bases). The CDR3 consists of 15 residues. Germline V gene data show CDR1 as SGHRS and CDR2 as YFSETQ. Between the trimmed V and J ends, which lost 2 bases and 2 bases, there was a span of 13 bases.

This clonotype was observed at least ten times. The chain carries TRBV7-2 and TRBJ2-6, with a tentative D call TRBD1 (5 bases). The germline gives CDR1 SGHTA, CDR2 FQGNSA. This CDR3 has 15 amino acids. V gave up 4 bases and J gave up 0 bases, with 7 bases separating them. Written as DNA, the CDR3 is TGTGCCAGCAGCTCCAGGGTCTCTGGGGCCAACGTCCTGACTTTC. Amino acids: CASSSRVSGANVLTF.

As to this clonotype: One end of the junction is discordant with germline, which a read error may explain. The chain joins TRBV7-9 to TRBJ1-1; D is unclear. Per germline, CDR1 SEHNR and CDR2 FQNEAQ (reference sequence). The CDR3 loop spans 14 amino acids. The CDR3 DNA reads TGTTCCAGCAGCTTGGAAGGATCGAACACTGAAGCTTTCTTT. This translates into CSSSLEGSNTEAFF.

This clonotype was counted ten times or more. The chain has TRBV6-5 and TRBJ2-7, with 7 nucleotides matching TRBD1. Germline CDR1 and CDR2: MNHEY and SVGAGI. Trimming removed 0 bases from V and 4 bases from J; junction bases left unmatched: 3. The CDR3 totals 14 residues. CDR3: CASSYSGGNYEQYF. CDR3 sequence (DNA): TGTGCCAGCAGTTACTCAGGGGGCAATTACGAGCAGTACTTC.

This clonotype has only one observation. Just one base apart from a much larger clone, this may be a read error. The rearrangement links TRBV7-9 to TRBJ2-7; D perhaps matches TRBD2 (6 bases). This CDR3 has 13 residues. In germline, CDR1 is SEHNR, CDR2 FQNEAQ (reference sequence). DNA of the CDR3: TGTGCCAGCAGCTTATCCGGGGGTTACGCGCAGTACTTC. It translates to CASSLSGGYAQYF. Using reference TRBV7-9 and TRBJ2-7 for the parts outside the CDR3, the full variable domain is DTGVSQNPRHKITKRGQNVTFRCDPISEHNRLYWYRQTLGQGPEFLTYFQNEAQLEKSRLLSDRFSAERPKGSFSTLEIQRTEQGDSAMYLCASSLSGGYAQYFGPGTRLTVT.